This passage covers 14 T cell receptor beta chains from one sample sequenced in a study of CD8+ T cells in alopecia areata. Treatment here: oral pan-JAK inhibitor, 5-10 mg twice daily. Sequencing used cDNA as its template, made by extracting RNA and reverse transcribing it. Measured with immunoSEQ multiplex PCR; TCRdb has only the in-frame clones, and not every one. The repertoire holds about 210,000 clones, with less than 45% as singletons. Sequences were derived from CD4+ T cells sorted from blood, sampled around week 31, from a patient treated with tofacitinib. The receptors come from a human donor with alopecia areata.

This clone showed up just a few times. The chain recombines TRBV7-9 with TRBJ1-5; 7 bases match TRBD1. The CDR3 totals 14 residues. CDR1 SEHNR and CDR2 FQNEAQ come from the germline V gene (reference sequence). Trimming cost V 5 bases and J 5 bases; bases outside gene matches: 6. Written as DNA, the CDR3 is TGTGCCAGCAGCCAGGGGGGCATCGATCAGCCCCAGCATTTT. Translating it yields CASSQGGIDQPQHF.

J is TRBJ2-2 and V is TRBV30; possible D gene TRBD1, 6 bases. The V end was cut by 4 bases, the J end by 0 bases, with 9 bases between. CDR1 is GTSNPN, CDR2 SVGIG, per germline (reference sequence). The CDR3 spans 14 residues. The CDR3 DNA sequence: TGTGCCTGGAAGCAGGGGCCGAACACCGGGGAGCTGTTTTTT. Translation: CAWKQGPNTGELFF.

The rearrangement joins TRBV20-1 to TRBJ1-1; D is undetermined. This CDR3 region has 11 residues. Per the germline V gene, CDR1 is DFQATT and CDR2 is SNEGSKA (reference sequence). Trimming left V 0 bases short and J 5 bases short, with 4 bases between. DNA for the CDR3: TGCAGTGCTAGAGACCAGACTGAAGCTTTCTTT. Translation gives CSARDQTEAFF.

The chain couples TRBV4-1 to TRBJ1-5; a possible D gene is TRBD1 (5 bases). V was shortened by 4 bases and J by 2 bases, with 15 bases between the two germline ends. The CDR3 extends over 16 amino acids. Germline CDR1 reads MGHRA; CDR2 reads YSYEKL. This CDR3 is CASSRLGEGGNQPQHF. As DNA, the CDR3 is TGCGCCAGCAGCCGGCTGGGGGAGGGAGGCAATCAGCCCCAGCATTTT.

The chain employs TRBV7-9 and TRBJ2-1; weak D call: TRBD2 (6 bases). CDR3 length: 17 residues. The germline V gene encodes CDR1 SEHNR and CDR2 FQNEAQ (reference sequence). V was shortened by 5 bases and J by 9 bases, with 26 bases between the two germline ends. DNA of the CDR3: TGTGCCAGCAGCCCCCGAATTAGGGAAACTAGCTTCGGTGAGCAGTTCTTC. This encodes CASSPRIRETSFGEQFF.

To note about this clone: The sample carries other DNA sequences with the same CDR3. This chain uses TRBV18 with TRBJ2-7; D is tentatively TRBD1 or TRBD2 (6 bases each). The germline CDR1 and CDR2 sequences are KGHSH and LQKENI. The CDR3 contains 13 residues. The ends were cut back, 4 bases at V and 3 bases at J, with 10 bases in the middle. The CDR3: CASSRGGGYEQYF. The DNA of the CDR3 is TGTGCCAGCTCACGAGGGGGAGGCTACGAGCAGTACTTC.

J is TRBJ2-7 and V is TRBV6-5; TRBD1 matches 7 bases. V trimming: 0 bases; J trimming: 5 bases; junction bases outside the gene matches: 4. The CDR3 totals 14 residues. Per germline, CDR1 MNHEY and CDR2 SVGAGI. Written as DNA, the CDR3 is TGTGCCAGCAGTTACTCCCAGGGGGTCAACGAGCAGTACTTC. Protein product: CASSYSQGVNEQYF.

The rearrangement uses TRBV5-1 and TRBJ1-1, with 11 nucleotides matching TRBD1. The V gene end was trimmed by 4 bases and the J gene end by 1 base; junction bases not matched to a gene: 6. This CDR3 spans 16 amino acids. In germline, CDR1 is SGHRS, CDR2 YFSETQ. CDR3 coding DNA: TGCGCCAGCAGCATTGGACAGGGGGCCCGGAACACTGAAGCTTTCTTT. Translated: CASSIGQGARNTEAFF.

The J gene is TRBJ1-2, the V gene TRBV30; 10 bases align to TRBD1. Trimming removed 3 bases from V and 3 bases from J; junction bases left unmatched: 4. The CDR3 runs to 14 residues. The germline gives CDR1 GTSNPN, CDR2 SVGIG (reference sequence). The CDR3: CAWRGTGAHYGYTF. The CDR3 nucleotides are TGTGCCTGGAGGGGGACAGGGGCACACTATGGCTACACCTTC.

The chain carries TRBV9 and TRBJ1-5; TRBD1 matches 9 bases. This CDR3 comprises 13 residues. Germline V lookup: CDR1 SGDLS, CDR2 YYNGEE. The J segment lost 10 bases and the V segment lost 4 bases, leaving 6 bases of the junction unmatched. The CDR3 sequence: CASSLLQGAPQHF. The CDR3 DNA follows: TGTGCCAGCAGCTTACTACAGGGGGCCCCCCAGCATTTT.

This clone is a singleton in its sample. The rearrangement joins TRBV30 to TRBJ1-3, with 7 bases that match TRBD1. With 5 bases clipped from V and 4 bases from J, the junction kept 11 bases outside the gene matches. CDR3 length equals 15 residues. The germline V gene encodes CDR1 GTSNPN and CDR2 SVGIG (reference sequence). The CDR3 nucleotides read TGTGCCTGGGGTCGGACAGGCCTATCGGGAAACACCATATATTTT. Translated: CAWGRTGLSGNTIYF.

Here the CDR3 DNA reads TGTGCCAGCAGTTACTCCTTGGGCAGGGGAGATTATGGCTACACCTTC. Translated: CASSYSLGRGDYGYTF. J is TRBJ1-2 and V is TRBV6-5, with D tentatively TRBD1 (6 bases). V shed 0 bases and J shed 5 bases, with 16 bases lying between them. CDR1 and CDR2 (germline): MNHEY, SVGAGI. This CDR3 region has 16 residues.

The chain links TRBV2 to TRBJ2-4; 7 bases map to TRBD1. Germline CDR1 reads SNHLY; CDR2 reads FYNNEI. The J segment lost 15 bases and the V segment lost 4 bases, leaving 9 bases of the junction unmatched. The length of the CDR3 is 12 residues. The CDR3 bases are TGTGCCAGCAGTGGACAGGGATCAATGGGGTACTTC. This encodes CASSGQGSMGYF.

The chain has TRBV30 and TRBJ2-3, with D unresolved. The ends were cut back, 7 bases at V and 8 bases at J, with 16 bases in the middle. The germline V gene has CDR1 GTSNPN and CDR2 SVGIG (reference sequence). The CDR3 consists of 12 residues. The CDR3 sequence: CAYLESFGTQYF. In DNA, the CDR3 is TGTGCCTACCTGGAGTCGTTTGGTACGCAGTATTTT.